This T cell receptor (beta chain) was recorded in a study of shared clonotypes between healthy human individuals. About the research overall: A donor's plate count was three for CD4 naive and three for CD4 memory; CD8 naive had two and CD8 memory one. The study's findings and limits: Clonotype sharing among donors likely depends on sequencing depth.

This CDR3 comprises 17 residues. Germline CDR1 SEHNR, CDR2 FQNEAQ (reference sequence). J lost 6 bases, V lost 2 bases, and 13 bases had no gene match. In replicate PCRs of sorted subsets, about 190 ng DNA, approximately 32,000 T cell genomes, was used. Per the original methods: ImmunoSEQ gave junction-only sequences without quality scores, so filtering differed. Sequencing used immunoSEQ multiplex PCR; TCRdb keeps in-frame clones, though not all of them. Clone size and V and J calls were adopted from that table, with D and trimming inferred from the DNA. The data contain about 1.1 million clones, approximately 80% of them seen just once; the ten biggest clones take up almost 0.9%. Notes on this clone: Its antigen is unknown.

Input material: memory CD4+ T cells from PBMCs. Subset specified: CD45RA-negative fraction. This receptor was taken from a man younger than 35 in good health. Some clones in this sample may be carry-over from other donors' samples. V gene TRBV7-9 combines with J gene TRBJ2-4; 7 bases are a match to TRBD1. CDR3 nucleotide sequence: TGTGCCAGCAGCTTACCTTTATCGAGGGCAGGGGGAAACATTCAGTACTTC. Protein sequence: CASSLPLSRAGGNIQYF.